Shown below are 13 T cell receptor beta chains from a single sample sequenced in a study of T cells in Graves' hyperthyroidism and ophthalmopathy. RNA transcripts gave rise to amplified TCR beta CDR3 regions. HTBI primers were employed in a first-round RT-PCR of the TCR CDR3. MiXCR, run by TCRdb on the multiplex PCR reads, gives a single entry per CDR3 protein. The table shows some 300,000 distinct CDR3 sequences, with more than 10% occurring only once. The sequenced material came from blood. All receptors come from a woman aged 25 to 45 with Graves' hyperthyroidism that later progressed to Graves' ophthalmopathy.

This clonotype was counted many times. V usage is TRBV20-1 and J usage is TRBJ2-7; 11 bases match TRBD1. CDR3 length equals 14 residues. Per germline, CDR1 DFQATT and CDR2 SNEGSKA (reference sequence). V gave up 6 bases and J gave up 0 bases; unmatched junction bases: 4. The CDR3 protein is CSAQDRGHSYEQYF. In DNA, the CDR3 is TGCAGTGCCCAGGACAGGGGGCACTCCTACGAGCAGTACTTC.

This clonotype was seen only a few times. The chain joins TRBV9 to TRBJ1-6; maybe TRBD1 (5 bases). The CDR3 is 15 amino acids. V was shortened by 3 bases and J by 10 bases, with 17 bases between the two germline ends. Germline V gene sequence: CDR1 SGDLS, CDR2 YYNGEE. The CDR3, as DNA: TGTGCCAGCAGCGGGGGGGGGACGGTCGGATCACCCCTCCACTTT. Translated: CASSGGGTVGSPLHF.

This clonotype was detected ten times or more. The chain links TRBV7-9 to TRBJ2-5; TRBD1 aligns across 9 bases. Germline CDR1 SEHNR, CDR2 FQNEAQ (reference sequence). The CDR3 totals 16 residues. Germline trimming cut 4 bases from V and 5 bases from J; bases unmatched to any gene: 11. CDR3 bases: TGTGCCAGCAGCTCAAGACAGGGGGGATTTCTTGAGACCCAGTACTTC. It translates to CASSSRQGGFLETQYF.

This clonotype has a count of ten or more. The chain has TRBV20-1 and TRBJ2-3, with D hard to call. The CDR3 is 16 amino acids. Germline CDR1 and CDR2: DFQATT and SNEGSKA (reference sequence). The V gene lost 3 bases and the J gene lost 0 bases, with 16 bases spanning the gap. The CDR3 DNA reads as TGCAGTGCTAGGCCCCCCAAGGACCCGAGCACAGATACGCAGTATTTT. It is translated as CSARPPKDPSTDTQYF.

This clonotype was seen many times. The genes are TRBV19 and TRBJ2-1, with D possibly called TRBD1 or TRBD2 (7 bases each). The germline V gene encodes CDR1 LNHDA and CDR2 SQIVND (reference sequence). Trimming shortened V by 4 bases and J by 7 bases, and 17 bases separated the two germline ends. The CDR3 length is 15 residues. The CDR3: CASSTQGLGGNEQFF. Written as DNA, the CDR3 is TGTGCCAGTAGTACACAGGGGCTGGGGGGGAATGAGCAGTTCTTC. Combining the CDR3 with reference TRBV19 and TRBJ2-1 gives the whole variable domain DGGITQSPKYLFRKEGQNVTLSCEQNLNHDAMYWYRQDPGQGLRLIYYSQIVNDFQKGDIAEGYSVSREKKESFPLTVTSAQKNPTAFYLCASSTQGLGGNEQFFGPGTRLTVL.

This clonotype has a handful of counts. Given a much more abundant clone one base away, this may be a read error. This chain uses TRBV7-2 with TRBJ2-2, with 11 bases matching TRBD2. Germline V gene sequence: CDR1 SGHTA, CDR2 FQGNSA. The CDR3 is made up of 17 amino acids. As DNA, the CDR3 is TGTGCCAGCAGTAGGCTAGCGGGAGGAACGAACACCGGGGGGCTGTTTTTT. This gives the protein CASSRLAGGTNTGGLFF.

This clonotype was seen repeatedly, ten times or more. The chain links TRBV6-6 to TRBJ2-2; D is perhaps TRBD1 (6 bases). The V gene's germline CDR1 is MNHNY and CDR2 SVGAGI (reference sequence). V dropped 0 bases and J dropped 3 bases, with 11 bases sitting between them. CDR3 length equals 16 residues. CDR3 amino acids: CASSYSKGQHTGELFF. Written as DNA, the CDR3 is TGTGCCAGCAGTTACTCGAAAGGACAGCACACCGGGGAGCTGTTTTTT.

This clonotype was picked up many times. The chain couples TRBV6-2 or TRBV6-3 to TRBJ2-3; 11 bases align to TRBD2. The germline V gene has CDR1 MNHEY and CDR2 SVGEGT. CDR3 size: 16 residues. Trimming removed 5 bases from V and 0 bases from J; junction bases left unmatched: 4. CDR3 sequence (DNA): TGTGCCAGCAGTCCCACTAGCGGGAGAAGCACAGATACGCAGTATTTT. Its translation is CASSPTSGRSTDTQYF.

This clonotype was recorded at least ten times. This chain uses TRBV12-3 or TRBV12-4 with TRBJ1-1; D call uncertain. The V end lost 4 bases, the J end lost 5 bases, and 14 bases lay between the germline ends. CDR3 size: 14 residues. The CDR3 protein is CASSYLKETTEAFF. In DNA form, the CDR3 reads TGTGCCAGCAGTTATTTGAAGGAGACGACTGAAGCTTTCTTT.

This chain joins TRBV4-2 and TRBJ2-6, with D possibly being TRBD2 (5 bases). In germline, CDR1 is LGHNA, CDR2 YNFKEQ. The CDR3 length is 18 residues. V lost 1 base and J 0 bases, leaving 13 bases between the germline ends. The CDR3 coding sequence is TGTGCCAGCAGCCAAGCTCCCGGGAAATCCTCTGGGGCCAACGTCCTGACTTTC. Encoded protein: CASSQAPGKSSGANVLTF.

This clonotype was observed many times. The chain is built from TRBV7-8 and TRBJ2-7; D is unclear. This CDR3 is 12 amino acids long. Germline V lookup: CDR1 SGHVS, CDR2 FQNEAQ. V dropped 1 base and J dropped 7 bases, with 8 bases sitting between them. The CDR3 region is CASSLESGEQYF. CDR3 DNA: TGTGCCAGCAGCTTAGAGAGTGGGGAGCAGTACTTC.

This clonotype was observed a handful of times. At one of its ends the junction is not consistent with the germline gene, which may arise from a read error. The chain combines TRBV20-1 with TRBJ2-1, with 10 bases lining up with TRBD2. CDR1 DFQATT and CDR2 SNEGSKA come from the germline V gene (reference sequence). CDR3 length: 16 amino acids. The CDR3 DNA sequence: TGCAGTACTAGAGCAGGAGCGGGGGGGTGGTACAATGAGCAGTTCTTC. Amino acid sequence: CSTRAGAGGWYNEQFF.

This clonotype was seen many times. DNA for the CDR3: TGTGCCAGCAAAGGGGACCGGGAGACCCAGTACTTC. It encodes CASKGDRETQYF. This chain connects TRBV2 to TRBJ2-5, with D perhaps being TRBD1 or TRBD2 (5 bases each). Trimming pared 7 bases from V and 5 bases from J, leaving 11 bases between. The CDR3 consists of 12 residues. Germline CDR1 is SNHLY and CDR2 is FYNNEI. Looking up the rest from reference TRBV2 and TRBJ2-5 gives the full variable domain: EPEVTQTPSHQVTQMGQEVILRCVPISNHLYFYWYRQILGQKVEFLVSFYNNEISEKSEIFDDQFSVERPDGSNFTLKIRSTKLEDSAMYFCASKGDRETQYFGPGTRLLVL.